This T cell receptor beta chain was captured by sequencing in a study of Ad26.COV2.S vaccination and SARS-CoV-2 variants. Study-wide context: Once, or twice with 56 days between doses, Ad26.COV2.S was given intramuscularly. Study-wide results and limits: People who got the vaccine had more spike-specific TCR breadth than people who got placebo.

Treatment noted: roughly 20 received Ad26.COV2.S at low or high dose, single or two shots; a few received placebo; per-sample allocation not given. Collection of the samples took place on day 63 after the first injection of vaccine or placebo. This Boston cohort included adults aged 18-55 years. Wuhan-strain spike was delivered by a replication-incompetent Ad26 vector. Only in-frame clones appear in the TCRdb table, and some are missing; sequencing was by immunoSEQ multiplex PCR. The table shows roughly 460,000 clones, with 70% to 90% occurring only once. Of note for this clone: Antigen specificity is unknown.

V lost 1 base to trimming and J lost 0 bases, with 10 bases between them. The CDR3 totals 16 residues. The germline V gene encodes CDR1 KGHDR and CDR2 SFDVKD. The TCR originated in a person between 18 and 65 years old who received the Ad26.COV2.S COVID-19 vaccine or a placebo. The sequences come from peripheral blood, collected in a trial of Ad26.COV2.S vaccine versus placebo. The J gene is TRBJ2-3, the V gene TRBV24-1; tentatively, D is TRBD2 (6 bases). The CDR3 reads CATSDFRGKSTDTQYF. The CDR3 DNA follows: TGTGCCACCAGTGATTTCCGCGGGAAAAGCACAGATACGCAGTATTTT.